This paragraph covers one TCR beta chain sequence. Original handling: Researchers report that nucleated cell counts were estimated from reference gene primer amplification. Produced via immunoSEQ multiplex PCR; TCRdb's table is partial and in-frame only. For V, J and clone size, that table is used; D and trimming come from the DNA. There are 110,000 or so clones in the sample; roughly 90% occur only once, and almost 8.5% lies in the top ten. The record originates from a study of blood T cell repertoires in COVID-19. Study-wide background: Both acute and convalescent COVID-19 samples were obtained from the United States, Italy and Spain.

Sequenced: peripheral blood. This TCR came from a woman between 65 and 79 years old who had recovered from COVID-19.

CDR3 loop: CATRYSLSYEQYF. CDR3 sequence (DNA): TGTGCCACCAGGTATTCCCTCTCCTACGAGCAGTACTTC. This chain uses TRBV18 with TRBJ2-7; D uncertain. The CDR3 extends over 13 amino acids. V was cut by 10 bases and J by 0 bases, with 13 bases left in between. Germline V CDR1 and CDR2: KGHSH, LQKENI.